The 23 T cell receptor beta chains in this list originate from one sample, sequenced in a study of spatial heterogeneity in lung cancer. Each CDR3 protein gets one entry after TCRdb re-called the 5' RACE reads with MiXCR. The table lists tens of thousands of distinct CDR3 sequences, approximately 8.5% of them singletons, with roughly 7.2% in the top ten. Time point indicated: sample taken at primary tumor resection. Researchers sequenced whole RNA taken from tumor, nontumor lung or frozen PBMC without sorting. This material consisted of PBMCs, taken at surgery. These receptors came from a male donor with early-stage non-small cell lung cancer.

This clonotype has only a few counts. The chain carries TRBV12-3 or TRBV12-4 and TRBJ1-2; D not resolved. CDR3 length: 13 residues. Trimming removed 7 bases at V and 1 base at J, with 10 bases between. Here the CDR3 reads CASTTAINYGYTF. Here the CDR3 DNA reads TGTGCCAGCACCACGGCCATTAACTATGGCTACACCTTC.

DNA for the CDR3: TGTGCCAGTACCGGGACTAACGAGAATGAGCAGTTCTTC. It yields the protein CASTGTNENEQFF. The chain recombines TRBV6-5 with TRBJ2-1, with 7 bases that match TRBD2. Germline V gene data show CDR1 as MNHEY and CDR2 as SVGAGI. The trim removed 9 bases at V and 7 bases at J, leaving 9 bases unmatched. CDR3 length: 13 amino acids.

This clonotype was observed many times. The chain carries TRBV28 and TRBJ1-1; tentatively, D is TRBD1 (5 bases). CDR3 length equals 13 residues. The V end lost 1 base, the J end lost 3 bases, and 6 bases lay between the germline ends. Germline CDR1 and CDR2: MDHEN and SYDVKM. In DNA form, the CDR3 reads TGTGCCAGCAGTTTATTCAGGGACACTGAAGCTTTCTTT. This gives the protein CASSLFRDTEAFF. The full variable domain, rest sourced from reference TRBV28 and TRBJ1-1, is DVKVTQSSRYLVKRTGEKVFLECVQDMDHENMFWYRQDPGLGLRLIYFSYDVKMKEKGDIPEGYSVSREKKERFSLILESASTNQTSMYLCASSLFRDTEAFFGQGTRLTVV.

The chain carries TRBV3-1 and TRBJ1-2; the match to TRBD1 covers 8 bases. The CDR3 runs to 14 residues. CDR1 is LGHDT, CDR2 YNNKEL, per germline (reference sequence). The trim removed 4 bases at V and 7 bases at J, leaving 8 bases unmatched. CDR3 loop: CASSPPRQGFGYTF. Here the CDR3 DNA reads TGTGCCAGCAGCCCTCCGCGACAGGGGTTTGGCTACACCTTC.

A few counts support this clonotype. The CDR3 spells CASSSTRGEGTEAFF. The CDR3 DNA reads TGTGCCAGCAGCTCAACGAGAGGGGAGGGCACTGAAGCTTTCTTT. This chain links TRBV7-9 with TRBJ1-1; a possible D gene is TRBD1 (5 bases). Germline CDR1 reads SEHNR; CDR2 reads FQNEAQ (reference sequence). Trimming shortened V by 4 bases and J by 4 bases, and 16 bases separated the two germline ends. The CDR3 sequence is 15 residues long.

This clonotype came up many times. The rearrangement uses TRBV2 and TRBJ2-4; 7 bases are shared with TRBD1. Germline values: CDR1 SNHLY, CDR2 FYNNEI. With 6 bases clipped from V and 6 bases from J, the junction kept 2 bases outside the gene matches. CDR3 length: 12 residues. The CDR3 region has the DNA TGTGCCAGCAGGGCAGGGGGAAACATTCAGTACTTC. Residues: CASRAGGNIQYF.

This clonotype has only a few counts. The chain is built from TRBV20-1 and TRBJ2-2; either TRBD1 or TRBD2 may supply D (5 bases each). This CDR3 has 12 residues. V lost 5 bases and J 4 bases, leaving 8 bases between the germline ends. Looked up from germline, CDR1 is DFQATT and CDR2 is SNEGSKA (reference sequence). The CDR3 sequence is CSAGGRTGELFF. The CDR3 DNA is TGCAGTGCTGGGGGACGCACCGGGGAGCTGTTTTTT.

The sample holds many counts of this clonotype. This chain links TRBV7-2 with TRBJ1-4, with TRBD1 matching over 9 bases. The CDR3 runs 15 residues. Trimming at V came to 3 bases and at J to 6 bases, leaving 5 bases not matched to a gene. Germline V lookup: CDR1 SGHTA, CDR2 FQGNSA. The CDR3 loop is CASSFTGGAYEKLFF. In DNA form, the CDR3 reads TGTGCCAGCAGCTTTACAGGGGGCGCCTATGAAAAACTGTTTTTT.

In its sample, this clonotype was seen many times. This CDR3 is CSARDGSRQGNSPLHF. CDR3 DNA sequence: TGCAGTGCTAGAGATGGGAGTCGACAGGGGAATTCACCCCTCCACTTT. The chain employs TRBV20-1 and TRBJ1-6; 8 bases match TRBD1. V gave up 0 bases and J gave up 7 bases; unmatched junction bases: 8. Germline V gene data show CDR1 as DFQATT and CDR2 as SNEGSKA (reference sequence). The CDR3 totals 16 residues.

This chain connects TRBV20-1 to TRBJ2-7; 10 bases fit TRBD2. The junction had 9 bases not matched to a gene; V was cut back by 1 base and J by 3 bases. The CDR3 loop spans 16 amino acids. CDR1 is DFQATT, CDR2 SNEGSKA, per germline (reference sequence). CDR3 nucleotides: TGCAGTGCTAGAGGACCACTAGCGGGGAAAAGCTACGAGCAGTACTTC. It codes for CSARGPLAGKSYEQYF.

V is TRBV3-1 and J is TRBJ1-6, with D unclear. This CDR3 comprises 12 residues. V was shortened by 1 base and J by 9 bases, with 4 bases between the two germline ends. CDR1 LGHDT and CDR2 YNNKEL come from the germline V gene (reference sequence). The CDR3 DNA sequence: TGTGCCAGCAGCCAAGCGGCTTCACCCCTCCACTTT. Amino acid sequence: CASSQAASPLHF.

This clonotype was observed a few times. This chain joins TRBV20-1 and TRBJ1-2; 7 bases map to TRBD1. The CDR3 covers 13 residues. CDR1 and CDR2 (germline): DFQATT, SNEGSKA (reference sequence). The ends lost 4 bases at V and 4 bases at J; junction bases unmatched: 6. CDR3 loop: CSATRDSIYGYTF. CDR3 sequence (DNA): TGCAGTGCTACAAGGGACAGCATCTATGGCTACACCTTC.

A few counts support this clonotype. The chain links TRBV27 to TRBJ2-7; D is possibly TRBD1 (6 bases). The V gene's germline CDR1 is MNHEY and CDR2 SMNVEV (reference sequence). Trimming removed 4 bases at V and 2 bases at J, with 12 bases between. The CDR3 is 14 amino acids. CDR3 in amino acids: CASSSWTVPYEQYF. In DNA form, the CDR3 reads TGTGCCAGCAGTTCCTGGACAGTTCCCTACGAGCAGTACTTC.

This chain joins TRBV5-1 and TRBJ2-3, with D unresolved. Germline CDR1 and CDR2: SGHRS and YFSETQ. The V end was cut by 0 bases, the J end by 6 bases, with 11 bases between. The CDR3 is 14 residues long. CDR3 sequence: CASSLVSPKDTQYF. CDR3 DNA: TGCGCCAGCAGCTTGGTATCTCCCAAGGATACGCAGTATTTT.

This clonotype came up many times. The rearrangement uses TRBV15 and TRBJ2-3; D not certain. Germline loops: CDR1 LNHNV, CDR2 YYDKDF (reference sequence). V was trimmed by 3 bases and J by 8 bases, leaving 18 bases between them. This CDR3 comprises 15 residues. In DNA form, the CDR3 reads TGTGCCACCAGCAGGGTCCCAGGCCCCAGTGGTACGCAGTATTTT. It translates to CATSRVPGPSGTQYF.

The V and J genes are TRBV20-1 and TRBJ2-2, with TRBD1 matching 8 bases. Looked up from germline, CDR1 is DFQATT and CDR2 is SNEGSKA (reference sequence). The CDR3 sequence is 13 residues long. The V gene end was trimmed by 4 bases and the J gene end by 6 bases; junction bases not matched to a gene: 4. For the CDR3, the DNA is TGCAGTGCTACGCCAGGGGGCCCCGGGGAGCTGTTTTTT. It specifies CSATPGGPGELFF.

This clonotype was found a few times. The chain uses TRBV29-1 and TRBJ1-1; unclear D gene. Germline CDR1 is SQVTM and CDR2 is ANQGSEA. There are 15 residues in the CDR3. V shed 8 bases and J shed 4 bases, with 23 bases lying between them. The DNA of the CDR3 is TGCAGCCTAAAAGTCGCGGGCAGTTGGGGCACTGAAGCTTTCTTT. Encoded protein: CSLKVAGSWGTEAFF.

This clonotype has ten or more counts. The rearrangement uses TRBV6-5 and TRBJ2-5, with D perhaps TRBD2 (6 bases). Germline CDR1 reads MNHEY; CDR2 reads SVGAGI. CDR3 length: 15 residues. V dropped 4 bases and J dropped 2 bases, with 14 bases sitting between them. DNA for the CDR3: TGTGCCAGCAGTTTTACTCGCCGGGGGCAAGAGACCCAGTACTTC. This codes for CASSFTRRGQETQYF.

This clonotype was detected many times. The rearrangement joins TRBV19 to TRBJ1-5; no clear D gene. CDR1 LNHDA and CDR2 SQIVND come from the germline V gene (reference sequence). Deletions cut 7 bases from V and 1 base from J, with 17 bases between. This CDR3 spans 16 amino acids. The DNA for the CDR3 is TGTGCCAGTATGCTGACCACCCAGTTCAGCAATCAGCCCCAGCATTTT. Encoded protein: CASMLTTQFSNQPQHF.

Here the CDR3 DNA reads TGTGCCAGCAGCTTGGGGGGGAGCGGGGAGACCCAGTACTTC. This codes for CASSLGGSGETQYF. The chain couples TRBV7-2 to TRBJ2-5; 7 nucleotides agree with TRBD2. Germline loops: CDR1 SGHTA, CDR2 FQGNSA. The CDR3 has 14 residues. Germline trimming cut 3 bases from V and 5 bases from J; bases unmatched to any gene: 6.

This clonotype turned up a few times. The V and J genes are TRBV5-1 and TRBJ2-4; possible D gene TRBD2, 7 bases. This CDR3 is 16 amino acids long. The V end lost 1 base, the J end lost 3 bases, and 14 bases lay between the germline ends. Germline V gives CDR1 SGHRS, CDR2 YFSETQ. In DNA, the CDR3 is TGCGCCAGCAGCTTGTACAGCGGGACAAGCAAAAACATTCAGTACTTC. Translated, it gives CASSLYSGTSKNIQYF.

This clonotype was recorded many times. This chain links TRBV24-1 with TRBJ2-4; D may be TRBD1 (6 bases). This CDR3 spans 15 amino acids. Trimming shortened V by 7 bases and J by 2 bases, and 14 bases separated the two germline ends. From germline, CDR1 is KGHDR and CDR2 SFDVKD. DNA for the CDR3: TGTGCCACCAGCGGACAGAGCCTGACCAAAAACATTCAGTACTTC. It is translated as CATSGQSLTKNIQYF.

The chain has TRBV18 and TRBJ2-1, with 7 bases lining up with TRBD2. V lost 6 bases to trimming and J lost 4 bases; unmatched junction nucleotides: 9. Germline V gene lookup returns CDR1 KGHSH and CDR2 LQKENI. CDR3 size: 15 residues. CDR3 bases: TGTGCCAGCTCGTCTAGCGGAGCGGGATACAATGAGCAGTTCTTC. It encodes CASSSSGAGYNEQFF.